This TCR beta chain was documented in a study of PD-L1 blockade in urothelial cancer. The CDR3 spans 15 residues. V was pared by 5 bases and J by 3 bases, with 16 bases between. The germline gives CDR1 SEHNR, CDR2 FQNEAQ (reference sequence). The protocol was immunoSEQ multiplex PCR, while the TCRdb copy is restricted to in-frame clones and leaves out a portion. The sample has about 72,000 clones; approximately 86% are singletons. Indicated time point: pretreatment peripheral blood. This TCR was sampled from a man aged 60-69 years with urothelial cancer. J is TRBJ2-5 and V is TRBV7-9; D is possibly TRBD2 (6 bases). Here the sequenced sample was PBMCs, taken around atezolizumab (anti-PD-L1) treatment. CDR3 in DNA: TGTGCCAGCAGCACACCCTCCGGCGGGGAAGAGACCCAGTACTTC. Protein sequence: CASSTPSGGEETQYF.